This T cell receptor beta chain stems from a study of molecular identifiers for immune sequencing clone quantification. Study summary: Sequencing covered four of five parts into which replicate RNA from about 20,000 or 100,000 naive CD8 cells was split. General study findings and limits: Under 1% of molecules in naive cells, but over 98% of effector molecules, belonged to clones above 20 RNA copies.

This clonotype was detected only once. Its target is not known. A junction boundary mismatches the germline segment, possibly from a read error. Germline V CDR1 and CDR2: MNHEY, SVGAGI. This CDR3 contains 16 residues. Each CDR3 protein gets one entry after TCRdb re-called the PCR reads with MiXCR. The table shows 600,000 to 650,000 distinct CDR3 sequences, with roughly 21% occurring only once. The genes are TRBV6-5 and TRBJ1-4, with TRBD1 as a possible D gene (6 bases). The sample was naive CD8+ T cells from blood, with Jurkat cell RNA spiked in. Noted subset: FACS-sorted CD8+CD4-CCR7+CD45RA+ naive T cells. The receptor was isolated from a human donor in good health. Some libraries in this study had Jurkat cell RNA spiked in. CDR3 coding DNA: TGTGCCAGCAGAACCTTCACCGGGACAACTAATGAAAAACTGCTCTTT. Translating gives CASRTFTGTTNEKLLF.